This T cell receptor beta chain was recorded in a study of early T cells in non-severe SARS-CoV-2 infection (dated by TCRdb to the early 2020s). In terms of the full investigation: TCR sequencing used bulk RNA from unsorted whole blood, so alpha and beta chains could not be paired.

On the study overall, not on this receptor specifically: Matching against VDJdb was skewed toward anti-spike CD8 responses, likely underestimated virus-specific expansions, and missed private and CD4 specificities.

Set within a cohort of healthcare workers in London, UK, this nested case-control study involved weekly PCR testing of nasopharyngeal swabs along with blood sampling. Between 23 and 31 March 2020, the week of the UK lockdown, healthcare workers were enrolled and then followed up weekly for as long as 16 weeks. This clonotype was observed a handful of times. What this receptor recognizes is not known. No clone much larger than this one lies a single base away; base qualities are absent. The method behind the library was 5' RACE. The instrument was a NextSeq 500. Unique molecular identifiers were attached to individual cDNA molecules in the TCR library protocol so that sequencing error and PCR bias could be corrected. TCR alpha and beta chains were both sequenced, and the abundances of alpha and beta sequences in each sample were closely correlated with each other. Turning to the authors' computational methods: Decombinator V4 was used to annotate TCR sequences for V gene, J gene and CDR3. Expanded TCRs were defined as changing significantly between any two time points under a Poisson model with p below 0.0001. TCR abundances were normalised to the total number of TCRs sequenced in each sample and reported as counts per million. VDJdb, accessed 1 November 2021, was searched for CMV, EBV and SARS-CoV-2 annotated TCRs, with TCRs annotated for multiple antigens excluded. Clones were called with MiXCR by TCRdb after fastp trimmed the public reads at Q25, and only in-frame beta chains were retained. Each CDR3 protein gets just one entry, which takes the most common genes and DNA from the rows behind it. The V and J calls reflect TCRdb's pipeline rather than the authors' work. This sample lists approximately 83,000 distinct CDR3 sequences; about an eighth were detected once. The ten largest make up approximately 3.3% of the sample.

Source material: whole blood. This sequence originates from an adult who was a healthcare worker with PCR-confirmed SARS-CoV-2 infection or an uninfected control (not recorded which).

The CDR3 amino acid sequence is: CASSYSVRRELSDTQYF. The base sequence is TGTGCCAGCAGTTACTCCGTAAGGCGGGAGTTGTCAGATACGCAGTATTTT. In this chain, TRBV6-7 is recombined with TRBJ2-3, and 7 junction bases match TRBD2. TRBV6-7 is treated as an ORF (open reading frame) with a function not yet certain. Including the terminal cysteine and phenylalanine, the CDR3 comprises 17 residues. Only the CDR3 portion is preserved as DNA: 51 bases, with reading frame beginning at the first base. At the junction V is shortened by 0 bases and J by 4 bases; bases outside the gene matches: 10.